The table lists the clone carrying this T cell receptor (beta chain) with a count of one. This specimen belongs to a study of blood T cell repertoires in COVID-19. Germline loops: CDR1 SGHTS, CDR2 YDEGEE. This CDR3 has 10 residues. With 7 bases removed from V and 1 base from J, the gap between germline ends came to 2 bases. In assigning cohorts, the study relied on participant-reported clinical history. Sequencing was performed with immunoSEQ multiplex PCR; in TCRdb, only in-frame clones are kept and a portion is missing. The sample holds under 300,000 clones, roughly 84% seen once. The sample comprised PBMCs or T cells enriched from blood (not recorded which). The chain employs TRBV5-8 and TRBJ2-5; D is ambiguous. The sequence was obtained from a man aged 45-65 years who had recovered from COVID-19. This chain's CDR3 is CASRQETQYF. In DNA, the CDR3 is TGTGCCAGCCGCCAAGAGACCCAGTACTTC. Together with reference TRBV5-8 and TRBJ2-5, the CDR3 gives the full variable domain: EAGVTQSPTHLIKTRGQQATLRCSPISGHTSVYWYQQALGLGLQFLLWYDEGEERNRGNFPPRFSGRQFPNYSSELNVNALELEDSALYLCASRQETQYFGPGTRLLVL.